A selection of T cell receptor beta chains follows, all from one sample in a study of memory CD4+ T cells and cytomegalovirus serostatus. Assay used: immunoSEQ multiplex PCR; TCRdb lists only in-frame clones, some missing. There are around 53,000 clones in the sample; around 79% occur only once, and about 0.86% lies in the top ten. Sequenced material: memory CD4+ T cells from blood. Receptors originate from an adult in good health and CMV-seronegative. CDR3s include the opening cysteine and the closing phenylalanine or tryptophan. A D gene is named only where the DNA matches it firmly. The size entry is marked missing in some rows and otherwise reads once, few, many or a size class.

TRBD2	TRBV6-5	TRBJ2-2	.	CASAASGRMNGELFF	TGTGCCAGTGCGGCAAGCGGGAGAATGAACGGGGAGCTGTTTTTT
.	TRBV7-9	TRBJ1-4	.	CASSLAGLLGNEKLFF	TGTGCCAGCAGCTTAGCGGGCCTTTTGGGAAATGAAAAACTGTTTTTT
.	TRBV6-5	TRBJ2-3	.	CASTGDGGTDTQYF	TGTGCCAGCACGGGGGATGGAGGCACAGATACGCAGTATTTT
TRBD2	TRBV5-1	TRBJ2-1	.	CASSLYSGGANEQFF	TGCGCCAGCAGCTTATACAGCGGGGGGGCCAATGAGCAGTTCTTC
TRBD2	TRBV12-5	TRBJ2-4	once	CASGLGAGGGPKNIQYF	TGTGCTAGTGGTTTAGGCGCGGGAGGCGGGCCCAAAAACATTCAGTACTTC
.	TRBV6-4	TRBJ2-1	few	CASSEGRGRANREQFF	TGTGCCAGCAGTGAAGGAAGGGGGAGGGCCAATCGTGAGCAGTTCTTC
.	TRBV9	TRBJ1-1	.	CASSVGRAGEAFF	TGTGCCAGCAGCGTAGGTCGGGCAGGTGAAGCTTTCTTT
TRBD2	TRBV30	TRBJ2-1	.	CAWSVAGGGIGEQFF	TGTGCCTGGAGTGTAGCTGGCGGGGGAATAGGTGAGCAGTTCTTC
TRBD1	TRBV7-8	TRBJ2-2	.	CASSTGTGLNTGELFF	TGTGCCAGCAGCACAGGGACAGGGCTAAACACCGGGGAGCTGTTTTTT
.	TRBV2	TRBJ1-6	.	CASSELPGVGSSPLHF	TGTGCCAGCAGTGAACTCCCGGGGGTGGGATCTTCACCCCTCCACTTT
TRBD1	TRBV28	TRBJ1-2	.	CASSPRQGGNGYTF	TGTGCCAGCAGCCCTCGACAGGGGGGAAACGGCTACACCTTC
TRBD1	TRBV5-5	TRBJ2-7	few	CASSMNRRDRAQEQYF	TGTGCCAGCAGCATGAACCGGCGGGACAGGGCTCAAGAGCAGTACTTC
.	TRBV10-1	TRBJ2-3	.	CASSEGGSGASTDTQYF	TGCGCCAGCAGTGAGGGGGGTAGCGGAGCTAGCACAGATACGCAGTATTTT
.	TRBV7-9	TRBJ1-1	.	CASSFPGLWTEAFF	TGTGCCAGCAGCTTCCCGGGGTTATGGACTGAAGCTTTCTTT
TRBD1	TRBV19	TRBJ1-2	once	CASTGQGYGYTF	TGTGCCAGTACCGGACAGGGCTATGGCTACACCTTC
.	TRBV28	TRBJ2-6	.	CASRPGGANVLTF	TGTGCCAGCCGTCCCGGTGGGGCCAACGTCCTGACTTTC
.	TRBV5-1	TRBJ2-1	.	CASSSLSTSNEQFF	TGCGCCAGCAGCTCCCTTAGTACTAGTAATGAGCAGTTCTTC
TRBD1	TRBV7-9	TRBJ1-4	.	CASSLATGGGEKLFF	TGTGCCAGCAGCTTGGCGACAGGGGGCGGTGAAAAACTGTTTTTT
.	TRBV5-5	TRBJ1-5	.	CASSPTGAGIGNQPQHF	TGTGCCAGCAGCCCGACCGGGGCAGGGATTGGCAATCAGCCCCAGCATTTT
.	TRBV18	TRBJ1-5	.	CASSMANFNQPQHF	TGTGCCAGCTCAATGGCCAACTTTAATCAGCCCCAGCATTTT
.	TRBV6-6	TRBJ2-1	.	CASTTWGTHNEQFF	TGTGCCAGCACCACCTGGGGAACACACAATGAGCAGTTCTTC
TRBD1	TRBV6-1	TRBJ1-5	.	CASRDREDQPQHF	TGTGCCAGCAGGGACAGGGAGGATCAGCCCCAGCATTTT
TRBD2	TRBV11-2	TRBJ2-1	.	CASSPSGSYNEQFF	TGTGCCAGCAGCCCTAGCGGGAGTTACAATGAGCAGTTCTTC
TRBD1	TRBV18	TRBJ2-7	.	CASSPVTGAYEQYF	TGTGCCAGCTCACCAGTGACAGGGGCCTACGAGCAGTACTTC
TRBD2	TRBV11-3	TRBJ2-5	.	CASSLGLAGVRGETQYF	TGTGCCAGCAGCTTGGGACTAGCGGGGGTTCGTGGGGAGACCCAGTACTTC
TRBD2	TRBV4-1	TRBJ2-5	.	CASSQSPSGRAETQYF	TGCGCCAGCAGCCAATCTCCTAGCGGGAGGGCAGAGACCCAGTACTTC
.	TRBV5-4	TRBJ2-3	once	CASSHRTTSTDTQYF	TGTGCCAGCAGCCATCGGACTACTAGCACAGATACGCAGTATTTT
.	TRBV5-1	TRBJ1-1	.	CASSLGTNTEAFF	TGCGCCAGCAGCTTGGGGACGAACACTGAAGCTTTCTTT
.	TRBV27	TRBJ1-6	.	CASSSVEHSPLHF	TGTGCCAGCAGTTCTGTCGAGCATTCACCCCTCCACTTT
.	TRBV18	TRBJ1-4	.	CASQFSGNEKLFF	TGTGCCAGCCAGTTTTCGGGTAATGAAAAACTGTTTTTT
TRBD1	TRBV5-1	TRBJ1-4	.	CASSLDGQGGSQATNEKLFF	TGCGCCAGCAGCTTGGATGGACAGGGAGGGTCCCAGGCAACTAATGAAAAACTGTTTTTT
.	TRBV2	TRBJ2-1	.	CASRVTYEQFF	TGTGCCAGCAGGGTAACGTATGAGCAGTTCTTC
.	TRBV5-6	TRBJ2-7	.	CASSRDRGEQYF	TGTGCCAGCAGCAGGGATCGGGGCGAGCAGTACTTC
.	TRBV28	TRBJ2-1	.	CASSPWANNEQFF	TGTGCCAGCAGCCCATGGGCGAACAATGAGCAGTTCTTC
.	TRBV7-8	TRBJ2-3	.	CASQEVETDTQYF	TGTGCCAGCCAAGAAGTGGAGACAGATACGCAGTATTTT
TRBD1	TRBV12-5	TRBJ2-7	.	CASGLKPGQGRYEQYF	TGTGCTAGTGGTTTGAAGCCGGGACAGGGTCGGTACGAGCAGTACTTC
.	TRBV9	TRBJ1-2	.	CASSLGSYGYTF	TGTGCCAGCAGCCTAGGATCCTATGGCTACACCTTC
.	TRBV9	TRBJ1-3	once	CASSVEGGRNTIYF	TGTGCCAGCAGCGTAGAGGGGGGGAGAAACACCATATATTTT
.	TRBV5-1	TRBJ1-1	.	CASSLGGGLNTEAFF	TGCGCCAGCAGCTTGGGGGGCGGACTGAACACTGAAGCTTTCTTT
TRBD1	TRBV27	TRBJ2-6	.	CARTSGTGFSGANVLTF	TGTGCCAGGACTTCCGGGACAGGCTTCTCTGGGGCCAACGTCCTGACTTTC
.	TRBV10-1	TRBJ2-3	.	CASSESDGGDTQYF	TGCGCCAGCAGTGAGTCTGACGGGGGAGATACGCAGTATTTT
.	TRBV5-5	TRBJ1-5	once	CASSFSVGSNQPQHF	TGTGCCAGCAGCTTTAGCGTTGGCAGCAATCAGCCCCAGCATTTT
.	TRBV28	TRBJ2-2	once	CASSLETGELFF	TGTGCCAGCAGTTTGGAGACCGGGGAGCTGTTTTTT
.	TRBV7-7	TRBJ1-2	.	CASRLEADAGGYTF	TGTGCTAGCAGGCTAGAGGCAGATGCGGGTGGCTACACCTTC
TRBD1	TRBV6-6	TRBJ2-7	.	CASSHTGTAAYEQYF	TGTGCCAGCAGTCACACCGGGACAGCAGCCTACGAGCAGTACTTC
.	TRBV6-1	TRBJ2-5	.	CASSYDRQETQYF	TGTGCCAGCAGCTACGACAGGCAAGAGACCCAGTACTTC